A selection of T cell receptor beta chains follows, all from one sample in a study of OX40 agonist ivuxolimab in advanced cancers. The protocol was immunoSEQ multiplex PCR, while the TCRdb copy is restricted to in-frame clones and leaves out a portion. The table lists just under 85,000 clones, around four fifths of them singletons. Sequencing was performed on CD4+ or CD8+ T cells sorted from blood, taken in a trial of the OX40 agonist ivuxolimab. The receptors stem from an adult with an advanced solid tumor such as melanoma, head and neck, liver or kidney cancer. The CDR3 runs from the conserved cysteine through the conserved F or W. Fields, in order: V gene, clone size, D gene, J gene, CDR3 DNA, CDR3 protein. D genes are given only for firm matches. Size values are once, few and many counts, or a class for expanded clones, and some rows have none.

TRBV4-2	.	TRBD2	TRBJ2-1	TGTGCCAGCAGCCAACCCGGGCCGGGGGGGAGGAATGAGCAGTTCTTC	CASSQPGPGGRNEQFF
TRBV5-1	.	TRBD1	TRBJ1-6	TGCGCCAGCCGGACAGGGCTACAGAATTCACCCCTCCACTTT	CASRTGLQNSPLHF
TRBV6-1	.	.	TRBJ1-2	TGTGCCAGCAGCCTGGACCCCTTTAACTATGGCTACACCTTC	CASSLDPFNYGYTF
TRBV5-5	few	.	TRBJ1-5	TGTGCCAGCAGCTATGGACGGAGCGATAGCAATCAGCCCCAGCATTTT	CASSYGRSDSNQPQHF
TRBV27	.	TRBD2	TRBJ2-2	TGTGCCAGCAGTCCCGTCCTAGCGGGGGGGCCCTTTACCGGGGAGCTGTTTTTT	CASSPVLAGGPFTGELFF
TRBV27	.	.	TRBJ2-6	TGTGCCAGCAGTCCTCTAAGACAGTCCTCTGGGGCCAACGTCCTGACTTTC	CASSPLRQSSGANVLTF
TRBV19	.	TRBD1	TRBJ1-4	TGTGCCAGTAGCGACAGGGGCGCCGGTGGGGAAAAACTGTTTTTT	CASSDRGAGGEKLFF
TRBV29-1	.	.	TRBJ2-3	TGCAGCGTCCCCCAAAGGGGGGGATCTAGCACAGATACGCAGTATTTT	CSVPQRGGSSTDTQYF
TRBV6-6	.	.	TRBJ2-7	TGTGCCAGCACCACGGGTAGCTACTACGAGCAGTACTTC	CASTTGSYYEQYF
TRBV28	once	.	TRBJ2-7	TGTGCCAGCAGGGGAGGCGTCGGAGTCGGGGGCGAGCAGTACTTC	CASRGGVGVGGEQYF
TRBV15	.	TRBD1	TRBJ1-1	TGTGCCACCAGCAGGACAGGGATGTCTGAAGCTTTCTTT	CATSRTGMSEAFF
TRBV7-2	.	.	TRBJ1-1	TGTGCCAGCAGCTTAGGGAGTGGCATGAACACTGAAGCTTTCTTT	CASSLGSGMNTEAFF
TRBV4-3	few	.	TRBJ1-1	TGCGCCAGCAGCCAAGATCCCACCCCCCGGGCTGAAGCTTTCTTT	CASSQDPTPRAEAFF
TRBV4-2	.	.	TRBJ1-1	TGTGCCAGCAGCCAAGGCGCTGAAGCTTTCTTT	CASSQGAEAFF
TRBV2	once	TRBD1	TRBJ1-4	TGTGCCAGCAGTGAGGGTAACAGGGGGAATGAAAAACTGTTTTTT	CASSEGNRGNEKLFF
TRBV5-6	.	TRBD2	TRBJ2-5	TGTGCCAGCAACCGGGACTATCAAGAGACCCAGTACTTC	CASNRDYQETQYF
TRBV7-2	.	TRBD1	TRBJ1-5	TGTGCCAGCAGCTTAGAACAGGGGGCAAATCAGCCCCAGCATTTT	CASSLEQGANQPQHF
TRBV7-2	.	.	TRBJ2-5	TGTGCCAGCAGCTTAGGGATAGAAGAGACCCAGTACTTC	CASSLGIEETQYF
TRBV6-1	.	.	TRBJ2-1	TGTGCCAGCAGTGAAGGCAGAGGACAGTTCTTC	CASSEGRGQFF
TRBV27	few	.	TRBJ1-5	TGTGCCAGCAGTTCACTTGAATCCCTTGGGCCCCAGCATTTT	CASSSLESLGPQHF
TRBV10-3	.	TRBD2	TRBJ2-7	TGTGCCACCGGGGTGGGGACTAGCTTCCACGAGCAGTACTTC	CATGVGTSFHEQYF
TRBV7-9	.	.	TRBJ2-7	TGTGCCAGCAGCCCTCTCTCCTCCTACGAGCAGTACTTC	CASSPLSSYEQYF
TRBV7-3	.	TRBD2	TRBJ2-3	TGTGCCAGCAGCGACACTAGCGGGGGTGGAGATACGCAGTATTTT	CASSDTSGGGDTQYF
TRBV30	few	.	TRBJ1-4	TGTGCCTGGAGTCTCAATGAAAAACTGTTTTTT	CAWSLNEKLFF
TRBV5-4	.	.	TRBJ2-3	TGTGCCAGCAGCTTCTTTACTAGTGCAGATACGCAGTATTTT	CASSFFTSADTQYF
TRBV7-3	.	.	TRBJ1-1	TGTGCCAGCAGCTTAGGTGACACGTCAAACACTGAAGCTTTCTTT	CASSLGDTSNTEAFF
TRBV7-3	few	TRBD1	TRBJ1-2	TGTGCCAGCAGCTCTTACAGGGGTAGCGGCTACACCTTC	CASSSYRGSGYTF
TRBV6-1	.	TRBD2	TRBJ2-3	TGTGCCAGCGTCAGCGGGGGGGCAGATACGCAGTATTTT	CASVSGGADTQYF
TRBV7-2	.	TRBD1	TRBJ1-2	TGTGCCAGCACTGGGGACAGGGAGTCAAGCTATGGCTACACCTTC	CASTGDRESSYGYTF
TRBV6-6	.	.	TRBJ1-2	TGTGCCAGCAGTGATGGGGGGAGCTACACCTTC	CASSDGGSYTF
TRBV19	.	.	TRBJ2-1	TGTGCCAGTAGTAGACCCGAGCGTGTCGGGCTGTTCTTC	CASSRPERVGLFF
TRBV7-9	.	.	TRBJ2-7	TGTGCCAGCAGTTTAAGGGACGGCTACGAGCAGTACTTC	CASSLRDGYEQYF
TRBV6-5	few	.	TRBJ2-7	TGTGCCAGCAGTTTATACGGCTACGAGCAGTACTTC	CASSLYGYEQYF
TRBV5-4	.	.	TRBJ2-5	TGTGCCAGCAGCTTGGACGGGACCCAGTACTTC	CASSLDGTQYF
TRBV7-2	.	TRBD1	TRBJ1-2	TGTGCCAGCAGCCTTGGACAGGGTAATACTAACTATGGCTACACCTTC	CASSLGQGNTNYGYTF
TRBV7-8	few	TRBD1	TRBJ1-6	TGTGCCAGCAGCTTACAATCCCCGACAGGGGGCTCACCCCTCCACTTT	CASSLQSPTGGSPLHF
TRBV7-2	.	.	TRBJ2-3	TGTGCCAGCAGCGGACGGGGCAGCACAGATACGCAGTATTTT	CASSGRGSTDTQYF
TRBV5-4	.	.	TRBJ1-6	TGTGCCAGCAGCTTGGGCACGAGCTCCTATAATTCACCCCTCCACTTT	CASSLGTSSYNSPLHF
TRBV6-5	.	TRBD1	TRBJ2-1	TGTGCCAGCAGTTCCGGGACAGGAACCGATGAGCAGTTCTTC	CASSSGTGTDEQFF
TRBV5-6	.	TRBD1	TRBJ2-7	TGTGCCAGCAGCTTTAGTACAGGGGGCGAGCAGTACTTC	CASSFSTGGEQYF
TRBV2	.	TRBD1	TRBJ2-7	TGTGCCAGCAGTGACAGGGGGACCTACGAGCAGTACTTC	CASSDRGTYEQYF
TRBV9	.	.	TRBJ1-4	TGTGCCAGCAGCGTAGGACAGGCGAACCATGAAAAACTGTTTTTT	CASSVGQANHEKLFF
TRBV5-4	.	TRBD1	TRBJ2-1	TGTGCCAGCAGCTTACAGGGGGTTTCCTACAATGAGCAGTTCTTC	CASSLQGVSYNEQFF
TRBV7-3	.	.	TRBJ2-2	TGTGCCAGCAGCTTAGCGTCACCCGGGGAGCTGTTTTTT	CASSLASPGELFF
TRBV27	once	.	TRBJ2-3	TGTGCCAGCAGCGACCAGGGCGCGGGGCTGGTTACGCAGTATTTT	CASSDQGAGLVTQYF
TRBV6-6	once	.	TRBJ1-2	TGTGCCAGCAGTTCAGAACTCTATGGCTACACCTTC	CASSSELYGYTF
TRBV5-4	.	.	TRBJ1-3	TGTGCCAGCAGCTTAGGTGGACGCTCTGGAAACACCATATATTTT	CASSLGGRSGNTIYF
TRBV13	.	.	TRBJ2-5	TGTGCCAGCAGCTTCCCGCCGGGGGCAGAGACCCAGTACTTC	CASSFPPGAETQYF
TRBV18	.	.	TRBJ2-5	TGTGCCAGCTCACAAGTTTCAGGGCGGGGAGAGACCCAGTACTTC	CASSQVSGRGETQYF
TRBV10-3	.	TRBD2	TRBJ2-3	TGTGCCATCAGCGACCAAGATAGCGGGGGGAGCACAGATACGCAGTATTTT	CAISDQDSGGSTDTQYF
TRBV30	once	.	TRBJ2-7	TGTGCCTGGAGTCTCGGGGGAGAGCAGTACTTC	CAWSLGGEQYF
TRBV19	.	.	TRBJ1-5	TGTGCCAGTAGTATAGATAGGGTTCAGCCCCAGCATTTT	CASSIDRVQPQHF
TRBV19	few	TRBD1	TRBJ1-5	TGTGCCAGCCGACAGGGGATTCAGCCCCAGCATTTT	CASRQGIQPQHF
TRBV18	.	TRBD1	TRBJ1-5	TGTGCCAGCTCCGCCGGACAGGGTGGCAATCAGCCCCAGCATTTT	CASSAGQGGNQPQHF
TRBV18	.	.	TRBJ1-1	TGTGCCAGCTCAGCGGACAGGAACACTGAAGCTTTCTTT	CASSADRNTEAFF
TRBV7-2	.	TRBD1	TRBJ1-2	TGTGCCAGCAGCTTATCAGTGACAGGGGGCTTAGGCTACACCTTC	CASSLSVTGGLGYTF
TRBV5-4	.	TRBD1	TRBJ2-2	TGTGCCAGCAGCAAGCTAACAGGACAGGGGGACACCGGGGAGCTGTTTTTT	CASSKLTGQGDTGELFF